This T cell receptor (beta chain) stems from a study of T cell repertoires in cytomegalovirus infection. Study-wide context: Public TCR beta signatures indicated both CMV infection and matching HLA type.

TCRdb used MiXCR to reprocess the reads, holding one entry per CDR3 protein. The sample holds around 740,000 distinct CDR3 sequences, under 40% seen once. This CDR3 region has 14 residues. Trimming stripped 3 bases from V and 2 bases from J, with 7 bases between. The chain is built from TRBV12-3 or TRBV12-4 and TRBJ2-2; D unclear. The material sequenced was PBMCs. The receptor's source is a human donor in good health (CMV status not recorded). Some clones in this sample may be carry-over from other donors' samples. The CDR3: CASSLLTNTGELFF. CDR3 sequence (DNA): TGTGCCAGCAGTTTGCTCACAAACACCGGGGAGCTGTTTTTT.